These 19 T cell receptor beta chains were all obtained from the same sample, sequenced in a study of blood T cell repertoires in COVID-19. Sequencing was performed with immunoSEQ multiplex PCR; in TCRdb, only in-frame clones are kept and a portion is missing. The sample has about 400,000 clones, approximately 91% seen once; the top ten hold about 2.1%. The specimen was PBMCs or T cells enriched from blood (not recorded which). The receptors derive from a woman aged 35 to 49 with acute COVID-19.

This chain links TRBV5-4 with TRBJ1-2; D gene unclear. This CDR3 has 15 residues. Per the germline V gene, CDR1 is SGHNT and CDR2 is YYREEE (reference sequence). V lost 7 bases and J 8 bases, leaving 24 bases between the germline ends. CDR3 region: CASAPGVRSPLGYTF. The DNA of the CDR3 is TGTGCCAGCGCCCCCGGTGTTCGTTCTCCCTTAGGCTACACCTTC.

The chain combines TRBV6-1 with TRBJ1-2; D may be TRBD1 (5 bases). Germline V gene sequence: CDR1 MNHNS, CDR2 SASEGT. The CDR3 loop spans 14 amino acids. Deletions cut 0 bases from V and 3 bases from J, with 8 bases between. The CDR3 loop reads CASSEAGDYYGYTF. Here the CDR3 DNA reads TGTGCCAGCAGTGAAGCCGGGGACTACTATGGCTACACCTTC.

The chain is built from TRBV18 and TRBJ1-2; D uncertain. The CDR3 consists of 15 residues. Germline V gives CDR1 KGHSH, CDR2 LQKENI. V lost 2 bases and J 4 bases, leaving 14 bases between the germline ends. CDR3 in amino acids: CASSPETRMGYGYTF. CDR3 in DNA: TGTGCCAGCTCACCAGAGACCAGGATGGGCTATGGCTACACCTTC.

This clone has just a few counts. V and J are TRBV29-1 and TRBJ1-4, with 9 bases fitting TRBD1. With V trimmed by 1 base and J by 3 bases, 6 bases remained unmatched. The CDR3 totals 16 residues. Germline CDR1 reads SQVTM; CDR2 reads ANQGSEA. CDR3 in amino acids: CSVEGDYRGPNEKLFF. In DNA, the CDR3 is TGCAGCGTTGAAGGTGACTACAGGGGGCCTAATGAAAAACTGTTTTTT.

This clone was recorded only once. The rearrangement joins TRBV13 to TRBJ2-2; TRBD2 matches 12 bases. V dropped 5 bases and J dropped 5; count of bases not matched to a gene: 6. The CDR3 spans 16 residues. Germline assignment: CDR1 PRHDT and CDR2 FYEKMQ (reference sequence). The DNA for the CDR3 is TGTGCCAGCAGCACGACTAGCGGGGGAGGAACCGGGGAGCTGTTTTTT. Its protein product is CASSTTSGGGTGELFF.

This chain uses TRBV7-2 with TRBJ2-3; D is uncertain. The CDR3 length is 15 residues. Germline CDR1 SGHTA, CDR2 FQGNSA. V lost 2 bases and J lost 3, with 12 bases in between. For the CDR3, the DNA is TGTGCCAGCAGCTTACCTAGAAGAAATACAGATACGCAGTATTTT. Residues: CASSLPRRNTDTQYF.

This chain uses TRBV7-9 with TRBJ2-1; 15 bases agree with TRBD2. CDR1 is SEHNR, CDR2 FQNEAQ, per germline (reference sequence). This CDR3 is 16 amino acids long. V lost 6 bases to trimming and J lost 10 bases; unmatched junction nucleotides: 10. The CDR3 nucleotides are TGTGCCAGCAGACCTCCGGGACTAGCGGGGGGCGGGGAGCAGTTCTTC. Translating gives CASRPPGLAGGGEQFF. The whole variable domain, remainder taken from reference TRBV7-9 and TRBJ2-1, is DTGVSQNPRHKITKRGQNVTFRCDPISEHNRLYWYRQTLGQGPEFLTYFQNEAQLEKSRLLSDRFSAERPKGSFSTLEIQRTEQGDSAMYLCASRPPGLAGGGEQFFGPGTRLTVL.

This clone has just one count. V and J are TRBV21-1 and TRBJ2-7; the table's D call TRBD2 went unverified against the DNA. TRBV21-1 corresponds to a pseudogene. The CDR3 spans 12 residues. CDR3 nucleotide sequence: TGTGCCAGCAGCGACCGGTCGGAGGCCCGGTACTTC. Encoded protein: CASSDRSEARYF.

The chain uses TRBV29-1 and TRBJ1-5, with TRBD1 identical over 7 bases. The CDR3 covers 13 residues. Germline-derived CDR1 and CDR2 are SQVTM and ANQGSEA. The trim removed 5 bases at V and 6 bases at J, leaving 7 bases unmatched. This chain's CDR3 is CSVLTGTGQPQHF. The CDR3 coding sequence is TGCAGCGTTTTGACAGGGACGGGTCAGCCCCAGCATTTT.

This clone has a single count. The rearrangement joins TRBV6-1 to TRBJ1-1, with D perhaps matching TRBD1 (5 bases). Germline V CDR1 and CDR2: MNHNS, SASEGT. The CDR3 covers 18 residues. Trimming took off 1 base at V and 1 base at J, with 19 bases between the two ends. CDR3 DNA sequence: TGTGCCAGCAGTGAAGGTGCAGGGTGGCTGGTTAAGAACACTGAAGCTTTCTTT. Residues: CASSEGAGWLVKNTEAFF.

The CDR3 loop is CASSRRTGEYTGELFF. The DNA for the CDR3 is TGTGCCAGCAGCCGGCGGACAGGGGAGTACACCGGGGAGCTGTTTTTT. V gene TRBV11-2 combines with J gene TRBJ2-2; 9 positions agree with TRBD1. V was clipped by 5 bases and J by 3 bases; unmatched bases: 7. Per the germline V gene, CDR1 is SGHAT and CDR2 is FQNNGV. This CDR3 is built from 16 residues.

This sequence joins TRBV3-1 (or the pseudogene TRBV3-2) and TRBJ1-6; D not resolved. This CDR3 comprises 13 residues. The germline V gene has CDR1 LGHDT and CDR2 YNNKEL (reference sequence). Trimming removed 4 bases from V and 7 bases from J, with 8 bases in between. The CDR3 nucleotides read TGTGCCAGCAGCCGGGCTACAAATTCACCCCTCCACTTT. Its protein product is CASSRATNSPLHF.

The V and J genes are TRBV12-5 and TRBJ2-7; 11 bases match TRBD1. CDR3 length: 17 amino acids. Germline loops: CDR1 LGHNT, CDR2 FRNRAP. V was clipped by 3 bases and J by 6 bases; unmatched bases: 13. The CDR3 loop is CASGFYLNGQGAGEQYF. The DNA of the CDR3 is TGTGCTAGTGGTTTCTACCTTAACGGACAGGGGGCCGGCGAGCAGTACTTC.

This chain links TRBV7-7 with TRBJ2-2; possible D gene TRBD2, 6 bases. CDR3 length equals 16 residues. Looked up from germline, CDR1 is SSHAT and CDR2 is FNYEAQ (reference sequence). Trimming removed 2 bases at V and 4 bases at J, with 14 bases between. The CDR3 DNA reads TGTGCCAGCAGCTTAAAACTAGCAGGTGGCACCGGGGAGCTGTTTTTT. The encoded protein is CASSLKLAGGTGELFF.

The CDR3 here is CASSLLVGGDTDTQYF. Here the CDR3 DNA reads TGCGCCAGCAGCTTGCTGGTCGGGGGGGACACAGATACGCAGTATTTT. This chain joins TRBV5-1 and TRBJ2-3, with 8 positions matching TRBD2. V lost 1 base and J lost 2; bases outside the gene matches: 6. The CDR3 is made up of 16 amino acids. The germline V gene encodes CDR1 SGHRS and CDR2 YFSETQ.

The chain is built from TRBV4-2 and TRBJ2-7; 8 bases map to TRBD1. The CDR3 is 14 residues long. The V and J ends lost 1 base and 5 bases, in that order; junction bases with no gene match: 4. Germline-derived CDR1 and CDR2 are LGHNA and YNFKEQ. CDR3 sequence reads: CASSQGTGPNEQYF. The CDR3 DNA is TGTGCCAGCAGCCAAGGGACAGGGCCCAACGAGCAGTACTTC.

The rearrangement uses TRBV9 and TRBJ1-6; TRBD1 is a possible D gene (5 bases). The CDR3 sequence is 14 residues long. Germline CDR1 SGDLS, CDR2 YYNGEE. Deletions cut 3 bases from V and 7 bases from J, with 11 bases between. DNA of the CDR3: TGTGCCAGCAGCGCAGGGACTCTGAATTCACCCCTCCACTTT. Its protein is CASSAGTLNSPLHF. The full variable domain, completed using reference TRBV9 and TRBJ1-6, is DSGVTQTPKHLITATGQRVTLRCSPRSGDLSVYWYQQSLDQGLQFLIQYYNGEERAKGNILERFSAQQFPDLHSELNLSSLELGDSALYFCASSAGTLNSPLHFGNGTRLTVT.

The chain employs TRBV18 and TRBJ1-5, with D hard to call. Between the trimmed V and J ends, which lost 3 bases and 1 base, there was a span of 4 bases. The CDR3 extends over 13 amino acids. From germline, CDR1 is KGHSH and CDR2 LQKENI. CDR3 DNA sequence: TGTGCCAGCTCACCGGAGAGCAATCAGCCCCAGCATTTT. This codes for CASSPESNQPQHF.

This clone has a handful of counts. V is TRBV11-2 and J is TRBJ2-7; possibly TRBD1 for D (5 bases). The germline gives CDR1 SGHAT, CDR2 FQNNGV. The CDR3 is 15 amino acids. Trimming left V 5 bases short and J 3 bases short, with 17 bases between. The CDR3 spells CASSSIAGNFYEQYF. CDR3 bases: TGTGCCAGCAGCAGTATAGCAGGGAACTTCTACGAGCAGTACTTC.